Presented here are 26 T cell receptor beta chains from one specimen sequenced in a study. Each CDR3 protein is one row after TCRdb ran MiXCR on the RT-PCR reads. The repertoire holds about 680,000 distinct CDR3 sequences, with about 14% as singletons. The sequencing sample was made of memory CD4+ T cells from blood. The receptors come from a female donor in good health, serving as a healthy control.

In its sample, this clonotype was seen a few times. The chain couples TRBV15 to TRBJ2-6; unclear D gene. This CDR3 spans 14 amino acids. Germline CDR1 reads LNHNV; CDR2 reads YYDKDF (reference sequence). V was pared by 2 bases and J by 12 bases, with 14 bases between. CDR3 region: CATSRRNGRPVLTF. The CDR3 bases are TGTGCCACCAGCAGAAGAAACGGACGTCCCGTCCTGACTTTC.

This clonotype was recorded a few times. The rearrangement uses TRBV7-9 and TRBJ2-1; 8 bases are a match to TRBD1. The CDR3 contains 13 residues. Germline trimming cut 5 bases from V and 10 bases from J; bases unmatched to any gene: 7. Germline loops: CDR1 SEHNR, CDR2 FQNEAQ (reference sequence). The CDR3 DNA is TGTGCCAGCAGCACCAGGGGGCCAGACGAGCAGTTCTTC. Residues: CASSTRGPDEQFF.

This clonotype was found many times. The rearrangement links TRBV24-1 to TRBJ2-5; 11 bases agree with TRBD2. CDR1 and CDR2 from the germline V gene are KGHDR and SFDVKD. The CDR3 runs 17 residues. The junction had 10 bases not matched to a gene; V was cut back by 4 bases and J by 4 bases. The CDR3, as DNA: TGTGCCACCAGTGACCCCGAGCTAGCGGGAGGACGAGAGACCCAGTACTTC. Its protein product is CATSDPELAGGRETQYF.

The chain uses TRBV6-5 and TRBJ2-7; D is perhaps TRBD1 or TRBD2 (5 bases each). The CDR3 length is 14 residues. Germline loops: CDR1 MNHEY, CDR2 SVGAGI. Trimming left V 6 bases short and J 0 bases short, with 12 bases between. This CDR3 is CASRTGHFSYEQYF. CDR3 bases: TGTGCCAGCAGAACGGGGCATTTCTCCTACGAGCAGTACTTC.

V and J are TRBV2 and TRBJ1-5, with 9 bases fitting TRBD1. The J segment lost 6 bases and the V segment lost 6 bases, leaving 12 bases of the junction unmatched. The CDR3 runs to 16 residues. CDR1 SNHLY and CDR2 FYNNEI come from the germline V gene. The DNA of the CDR3 is TGTGCCAGCAGAGGCCGGACAGGGGTCCGGGGTCAGCCCCAGCATTTT. It encodes CASRGRTGVRGQPQHF.

This clonotype showed up just a few times. The genes are TRBV13 and TRBJ1-1; a possible D gene is TRBD1 (5 bases). Trimming cost V 4 bases and J 8 bases, with 14 bases left between them. Looked up from germline, CDR1 is PRHDT and CDR2 is FYEKMQ (reference sequence). CDR3 length: 13 residues. The CDR3: CASSYPGQGEAFF. CDR3 nucleotides: TGTGCCAGCAGCTACCCCGGGCAGGGAGAAGCTTTCTTT.

A few counts support this clonotype. V is TRBV6-2 or TRBV6-3 and J is TRBJ2-7; 7 nucleotides match TRBD2. The V gene end was trimmed by 2 bases and the J gene end by 1 base; junction bases not matched to a gene: 2. Germline values: CDR1 MNHEY, CDR2 SVGEGT. The CDR3 loop spans 14 amino acids. CDR3 DNA sequence: TGTGCCAGCAGTTACCTAGCGGAATCCTACGAGCAGTACTTC. Translated, it gives CASSYLAESYEQYF.

This clonotype was observed at least ten times. The chain links TRBV4-1 to TRBJ2-7; the match to TRBD1 covers 9 bases. Per the germline V gene, CDR1 is MGHRA and CDR2 is YSYEKL. Germline trimming cut 1 base from V and 3 bases from J; bases unmatched to any gene: 4. The CDR3 sequence is 15 residues long. In DNA form, the CDR3 reads TGCGCCAGCAGCCAAGCCGGGACAGGGTACTACGAGCAGTACTTC. Encoded protein: CASSQAGTGYYEQYF.

The chain combines TRBV7-2 with TRBJ2-2; D gene unclear. V dropped 2 bases and J dropped 0 bases, with 10 bases sitting between them. Germline-derived CDR1 and CDR2 are SGHTA and FQGNSA. The CDR3 is made up of 16 amino acids. CDR3 nucleotide sequence: TGTGCCAGCAGCTTAAGAAGGGCACCGAACACCGGGGAGCTGTTTTTT. Amino acids: CASSLRRAPNTGELFF.

In this sample, this clonotype turned up many times. CDR3 sequence (DNA): TGTGCCAGCAGCCCTAGAGGGGGGGATCTACAAAAACTGTTTTTT. Translating gives CASSPRGGDLQKLFF. The chain recombines TRBV7-2 with TRBJ1-4, with D possibly TRBD1 on 6 matching bases. The CDR3 contains 15 residues. Germline-derived CDR1 and CDR2 are SGHTA and FQGNSA. Trimming removed 5 bases from V and 9 bases from J, with 19 bases in between.

This clonotype showed up just a few times. The chain employs TRBV5-6 and TRBJ1-5; D uncertain. The V gene lost 4 bases and the J gene lost 2 bases, with 13 bases spanning the gap. Germline V gene lookup returns CDR1 SGHDT and CDR2 YYEEEE. The CDR3 has 15 residues. For the CDR3, the DNA is TGTGCCAGCAGCGTTAGGGTTGGTGGCAATCAGCCCCAGCATTTT. Encoded protein: CASSVRVGGNQPQHF. Using reference TRBV5-6 and TRBJ1-5 for the parts outside the CDR3, the full variable domain is DAGVTQSPTHLIKTRGQQVTLRCSPKSGHDTVSWYQQALGQGPQFIFQYYEEEERQRGNFPDRFSGHQFPNYSSELNVNALLLGDSALYLCASSVRVGGNQPQHFGDGTRLSIL.

DNA of the CDR3: TGCAGTGCTAAGCCGCCTCAGGGGCGAACTGAAGCTTTCTTT. This translates into CSAKPPQGRTEAFF. The chain carries TRBV20-1 and TRBJ1-1; tentative D call: TRBD1 (6 bases). CDR3 length equals 14 residues. The germline CDR1 and CDR2 sequences are DFQATT and SNEGSKA (reference sequence). Trimming cost V 4 bases and J 5 bases, with 17 bases left between them.

This clonotype was seen a handful of times. This chain links TRBV4-1 with TRBJ1-2; the match to TRBD1 covers 7 bases. The CDR3 consists of 15 residues. The V gene end was trimmed by 3 bases and the J gene end by 5 bases; junction bases not matched to a gene: 9. Germline CDR1 reads MGHRA; CDR2 reads YSYEKL. CDR3 residues: CASSQDPGQPYGYTF. The CDR3 DNA sequence: TGCGCCAGCAGCCAGGACCCGGGACAGCCGTATGGCTACACCTTC.

This clonotype showed up many times. The V call is TRBV7-3, the J call TRBJ2-1; D remains unclear. Germline lookup yields CDR1 SGHTA and CDR2 FQGTGA. Trimming took off 4 bases at V and 5 bases at J, with 18 bases between the two ends. The CDR3 extends over 16 amino acids. The CDR3 DNA reads as TGTGCCAGCAGCTCGGGCTCTGCGACGAATAACAATGAGCAGTTCTTC. Its translation: CASSSGSATNNNEQFF.

This chain uses TRBV7-2 with TRBJ1-1, with D hard to call. CDR1 SGHTA and CDR2 FQGNSA come from the germline V gene. The CDR3 runs to 14 residues. Trimming stripped 2 bases from V and 6 bases from J, with 13 bases between. The CDR3: CASSLRLGSPEAFF. The CDR3 DNA reads as TGTGCCAGCAGCTTAAGGTTAGGGAGCCCTGAAGCTTTCTTT.

This clonotype occurred many times. The chain uses TRBV6-6 and TRBJ1-1; a weak D match, TRBD1 (6 bases). The CDR3 totals 13 residues. V gave up 6 bases and J gave up 7 bases, with 15 bases separating them. Germline V gene lookup returns CDR1 MNHNY and CDR2 SVGAGI (reference sequence). The CDR3, as DNA: TGTGCCAGCAGCTCGCAGGGGTCGAGTGAAGCTTTCTTT. Translated, it gives CASSSQGSSEAFF.

This clonotype was counted ten times or more. This chain uses TRBV29-1 with TRBJ2-2; D gene unclear. CDR1 and CDR2 from the germline V gene are SQVTM and ANQGSEA. The CDR3 is made up of 12 amino acids. V lost 4 bases, J lost 3 bases, and 6 bases lay in between. CDR3 in amino acids: CSVVQHTGELFF. As DNA, the CDR3 is TGCAGCGTTGTACAGCACACCGGGGAGCTGTTTTTT.

This clonotype was recorded a few times. V is TRBV7-9 and J is TRBJ2-7; tentative D call: TRBD2 (6 bases). The CDR3 has 13 amino acids. Trimming took off 0 bases at V and 13 bases at J, with 16 bases between the two ends. CDR1 is SEHNR and CDR2 is FQNEAQ in the germline V gene (reference sequence). The CDR3 region is CASSLAQGGRHYF. The DNA of the CDR3 is TGTGCCAGCAGCTTAGCCCAGGGTGGGAGGCACTACTTC.

This clonotype was counted a few times. The chain couples TRBV18 to TRBJ1-1; D unclear. Germline CDR1 KGHSH, CDR2 LQKENI. This CDR3 comprises 13 residues. The germline V and J ends were trimmed by 3 bases and 6 bases, with 11 bases remaining between them. Written as DNA, the CDR3 is TGTGCCAGCTCACCGGAGAGATGGGCTGAAGCTTTCTTT. This translates into CASSPERWAEAFF.

A few counts support this clonotype. DNA of the CDR3: TGTGCCAGCAGTTTACAGGGCCCCGCATATGAGCAGTTCTTC. The encoded protein is CASSLQGPAYEQFF. V is TRBV27 and J is TRBJ2-1; a possible D gene is TRBD1 (5 bases). The CDR3 runs 14 residues. Deletions cut 2 bases from V and 8 bases from J, with 13 bases between. The germline V gene has CDR1 MNHEY and CDR2 SMNVEV (reference sequence).

The chain is built from TRBV7-2 and TRBJ1-2; D might be TRBD1 (6 bases). The germline gives CDR1 SGHTA, CDR2 FQGNSA. With 4 bases removed from V and 5 bases from J, the gap between germline ends came to 14 bases. The CDR3 sequence is 14 residues long. CDR3 residues: CASSSPLGGYGYTF. The CDR3 DNA reads as TGTGCCAGCAGCTCTCCCTTAGGGGGATATGGCTACACCTTC. The variable domain in full, with the rest retrieved from reference TRBV7-2 and TRBJ1-2, is GAGVSQSPSNKVTEKGKDVELRCDPISGHTALYWYRQSLGQGLEFLIYFQGNSAPDKSGLPSDRFSAERTGGSVSTLTIQRTQQEDSAVYLCASSSPLGGYGYTFGSGTRLTVV.

CDR3 in amino acids: CASSEDSGGYNEQFF. As DNA, the CDR3 is TGTGCCAGCAGTGAAGATAGCGGGGGGTACAATGAGCAGTTCTTC. The chain links TRBV2 to TRBJ2-1; 10 nucleotides match TRBD2. The CDR3 contains 15 residues. Germline V lookup: CDR1 SNHLY, CDR2 FYNNEI. Trimming took 1 base from V and 4 from J; bases not matched to a gene: 1.

The chain has TRBV7-9 and TRBJ1-4; no reliable D call. Trimming pared 1 base from V and 13 bases from J, leaving 7 bases between. CDR1 SEHNR and CDR2 FQNEAQ come from the germline V gene (reference sequence). The CDR3 sequence is 11 residues long. CDR3 DNA: TGTGCCAGCAGCTTAGTGGGTCCACTGTTTTTT. Amino acid sequence: CASSLVGPLFF.

The table lists this clonotype with a few counts. The chain uses TRBV6-1 and TRBJ2-1, with 12 positions matching TRBD2. CDR1 and CDR2 (germline): MNHNS, SASEGT. The CDR3 covers 17 residues. Germline trimming cut 5 bases from V and 8 bases from J; bases unmatched to any gene: 13. The CDR3 DNA follows: TGTGCCAGCAGTCCGATCGGCGGGACTAGCGGGTTGGATGAGCAGTTCTTC. Translation gives CASSPIGGTSGLDEQFF.

In its sample, this clonotype was seen a few times. The chain is built from TRBV7-9 and TRBJ2-5; 8 bases fit TRBD2. The germline V gene encodes CDR1 SEHNR and CDR2 FQNEAQ (reference sequence). V lost 5 bases, J lost 4 bases, and 9 bases stayed unmatched. There are 15 residues in the CDR3. The CDR3 nucleotides read TGTGCCAGCAGCCAACGCCTAGCGGGTCGAGAGACCCAGTACTTC. Its protein product is CASSQRLAGRETQYF. The full variable domain, with the rest looked up from reference TRBV7-9 and TRBJ2-5, is DTGVSQNPRHKITKRGQNVTFRCDPISEHNRLYWYRQTLGQGPEFLTYFQNEAQLEKSRLLSDRFSAERPKGSFSTLEIQRTEQGDSAMYLCASSQRLAGRETQYFGPGTRLLVL.

This clonotype showed up just a few times. The rearrangement joins TRBV12-3 or TRBV12-4 to TRBJ1-5; TRBD1 matches at 9 bases. J was trimmed by 4 bases and V by 6 bases; bases with no gene match: 7. The CDR3 is 15 amino acids. CDR3 bases: TGTGCCAGCAGCCCTACACAGGGGGCGAATCAGCCCCAGCATTTT. It yields the protein CASSPTQGANQPQHF.